This TCR beta chain was found in a study of blood T cell repertoires in COVID-19. Study members were between roughly 18 and 89 years old and lived in some 26 US regions. Clinical history as reported by participants underpinned cohort assignment. Among Cohort 3 donors, those recovered had two negative PCRs, clearance, or symptom resolution. Study processing details: Reference gene primer amplification gave nucleated cell count estimates. Sequenced by immunoSEQ multiplex PCR; TCRdb stores in-frame clones only, minus some. Clone size and the V and J calls come from that table; the DNA yielded D and trimming. This table has 150,000 to 200,000 clones, more than 75% appearing once. The clonotype comes from a woman aged 45-60 years who had recovered from COVID-19. Sequencing was carried out using PBMCs or T cells enriched from blood (not recorded which).

This chain's CDR3 is CASSPREGNAYEQYF. CDR3 sequence (DNA): TGTGCCAGCAGCCCTAGGGAGGGGAACGCCTACGAGCAGTACTTC. The chain links TRBV7-8 to TRBJ2-7; the match to TRBD2 covers 7 bases. Losses at the gene ends were 5 bases for V and 2 bases for J; bases not matched to a gene: 9. This CDR3 contains 15 residues. The germline V gene encodes CDR1 SGHVS and CDR2 FQNEAQ.